One and the same sample provided the 25 T cell receptor beta chains below, sequenced in a study of PD-L1 blockade in urothelial cancer. Profiling relied on immunoSEQ multiplex PCR, and the TCRdb table lists in-frame clones only, not all of them. The sample shows tens of thousands of clones, 85% to 90% of them seen only once. The sequencing used PBMCs, collected around atezolizumab (anti-PD-L1) treatment. The receptor set was obtained from a man aged 50 to 60 with urothelial cancer.

V is TRBV30 and J is TRBJ1-1; TRBD1 might be the D (5 bases). The V gene's germline CDR1 is GTSNPN and CDR2 SVGIG (reference sequence). This CDR3 region has 14 residues. V lost 1 base and J lost 1, with 10 bases in between. In DNA, the CDR3 is TGTGCCTGGAGTGCGGCAGGGTGGAACACTGAAGCTTTCTTT. Translated, it gives CAWSAAGWNTEAFF.

This sequence joins TRBV6-5 and TRBJ2-1, with 9 bases fitting TRBD2. V shed 6 bases, J shed 2 bases, and the junction held 5 bases outside the gene matches. The CDR3 is 15 amino acids. Germline CDR1 is MNHEY and CDR2 is SVGAGI. The CDR3 region has the DNA TGTGCCAGCAGCCAGACTAGCGGAGCCTACAATGAGCAGTTCTTC. Translated: CASSQTSGAYNEQFF.

V and J are TRBV7-9 and TRBJ2-7; 10 nucleotides agree with TRBD2. The length of the CDR3 is 19 residues. The V segment lost 4 bases and the J segment 6 bases; nucleotides outside the gene matches: 21. Looked up from germline, CDR1 is SEHNR and CDR2 is FQNEAQ (reference sequence). The CDR3 sequence is CASSSLAASGRAGALEQYF. DNA of the CDR3: TGTGCCAGCAGCTCACTGGCGGCTAGCGGGAGAGCCGGGGCCCTCGAGCAGTACTTC.

V is TRBV7-2 and J is TRBJ2-1; D possibly corresponds to TRBD2 (6 bases). V shed 0 bases and J shed 6 bases, with 9 bases lying between them. The CDR3 is 14 amino acids. Germline CDR1 SGHTA, CDR2 FQGNSA. The CDR3, as DNA: TGTGCCAGCAGCTTAGCGGGACTCTCCAATGAGCAGTTCTTC. It codes for CASSLAGLSNEQFF.

The gene calls are TRBV19 and TRBJ1-1, with D perhaps matching TRBD1 (5 bases). CDR1 LNHDA and CDR2 SQIVND come from the germline V gene (reference sequence). The V end lost 11 bases, the J end lost 0 bases, and 19 bases lay between the germline ends. The length of the CDR3 is 15 residues. CDR3 loop: CAGIRGDYMNTEAFF. The CDR3 DNA reads TGTGCCGGTATCCGGGGGGATTATATGAACACTGAAGCTTTCTTT.

A single count supports this clone. The genes are TRBV5-6 and TRBJ2-1; TRBD2 aligns across 7 bases. The length of the CDR3 is 16 residues. Germline V CDR1 and CDR2: SGHDT, YYEEEE. J lost 4 bases, V lost 4 bases, and 11 bases had no gene match. CDR3 DNA: TGTGCCAGCAGCGAACGTACCGGGACTATTTACAATGAGCAGTTCTTC. Translating gives CASSERTGTIYNEQFF.

V is TRBV7-9 and J is TRBJ2-5, with a possible D match to TRBD1 (5 bases). V was pared by 5 bases and J by 2 bases, with 15 bases between. Per germline, CDR1 SEHNR and CDR2 FQNEAQ (reference sequence). This CDR3 is 15 amino acids long. This chain's CDR3 is CASSTDSRVQETQYF. The DNA of the CDR3 is TGTGCCAGCAGCACCGATAGCAGGGTTCAAGAGACCCAGTACTTC.

The chain has TRBV18 and TRBJ2-6; D ambiguous. The CDR3 has 16 amino acids. CDR1 and CDR2 (germline): KGHSH, LQKENI. Trimming took 4 bases from V and 4 from J, leaving 14 bases between them. CDR3 sequence: CASSHRPPGGANVLTF. In DNA form, the CDR3 reads TGTGCCAGCTCACACCGACCGCCCGGGGGGGCCAACGTCCTGACTTTC.

The V and J genes are TRBV12-5 and TRBJ2-7, with 8 bases that match TRBD2. Germline V gene lookup returns CDR1 LGHNT and CDR2 FRNRAP. Trimming at V came to 2 bases and at J to 2 bases, leaving 5 bases not matched to a gene. This CDR3 region has 15 residues. The CDR3 loop is CASGLLAGGTYEQYF. CDR3 nucleotides: TGTGCTAGTGGTTTGTTGGCGGGAGGAACCTACGAGCAGTACTTC.

The V call is TRBV4-3, the J call TRBJ2-1; 9 positions agree with TRBD1. Germline V lookup: CDR1 LGHNA, CDR2 YSLEER. The CDR3 consists of 16 residues. J was trimmed by 4 bases and V by 1 base; bases with no gene match: 5. DNA of the CDR3: TGCGCCAGCAGCCAAGCACAGGGGGCCCGATACAATGAGCAGTTCTTC. Its translation: CASSQAQGARYNEQFF.

V gene TRBV19 combines with J gene TRBJ1-5; D may be TRBD1 (5 bases). Germline CDR1 LNHDA, CDR2 SQIVND (reference sequence). With 7 bases removed from V and 1 base from J, the gap between germline ends came to 11 bases. The CDR3 is 14 residues long. CDR3: CASTRAVSNQPQHF. The DNA for the CDR3 is TGTGCCAGTACCAGGGCCGTGAGCAATCAGCCCCAGCATTTT.

The chain combines TRBV27 with TRBJ2-2; tentatively, D is TRBD2 (5 bases). The CDR3 has 15 residues. The germline CDR1 and CDR2 sequences are MNHEY and SMNVEV (reference sequence). The V and J ends lost 8 bases and 5 bases respectively, with 18 bases between them. The CDR3 sequence is CASRTLTDRTGELFF. The CDR3 nucleotides read TGTGCCAGCCGGACTCTTACGGATCGGACCGGGGAGCTGTTTTTT.

CDR3 protein: CASRSRDRVYEQFF. The CDR3 nucleotides are TGTGCCAGCAGGTCCCGGGACAGGGTATATGAGCAGTTCTTC. The chain recombines TRBV25-1 with TRBJ2-1; 9 nucleotides agree with TRBD1. V gave up 6 bases and J gave up 8 bases; unmatched junction bases: 8. The CDR3 has 14 residues. Germline V gene sequence: CDR1 MGHDK, CDR2 SYGVNS.

The chain combines TRBV30 with TRBJ2-3, with 7 bases matching TRBD2. CDR1 and CDR2 (germline): GTSNPN, SVGIG (reference sequence). With V trimmed by 5 bases and J by 8 bases, 13 bases remained unmatched. CDR3 length: 14 residues. The CDR3 loop is CAWGLAVGGATQYF. CDR3 bases: TGTGCCTGGGGCCTAGCGGTGGGGGGAGCTACGCAGTATTTT.

This chain links TRBV30 with TRBJ2-5, with a possible D match to TRBD1 (5 bases). CDR3 length: 13 amino acids. Germline V gene data show CDR1 as GTSNPN and CDR2 as SVGIG (reference sequence). V was trimmed by 5 bases and J by 9 bases, leaving 19 bases between them. CDR3 in amino acids: CAWVGRTKGAQYF. In nucleotides, the CDR3 is TGTGCCTGGGTTGGAAGGACCAAAGGGGCCCAGTACTTC.

This rearrangement joins TRBV7-8 to TRBJ2-7, with TRBD2 matching 8 bases. V lost 2 bases and J lost 3; bases outside the gene matches: 9. The CDR3 is 16 residues long. CDR1 and CDR2 from the germline V gene are SGHVS and FQNEAQ. The DNA of the CDR3 is TGTGCCAGCAGCTTATCGTCAGGGCGGGGGGACTACGAGCAGTACTTC. Translated, it gives CASSLSSGRGDYEQYF.

This clone came up a few times. The chain links TRBV6-6 to TRBJ1-1; tentative D call: TRBD1 (5 bases). The CDR3 is 15 amino acids. V dropped 0 bases and J dropped 4 bases, with 12 bases sitting between them. Germline assignment: CDR1 MNHNY and CDR2 SVGAGI (reference sequence). The chain's CDR3 is CASSYSPQGSTEAFF. The CDR3 nucleotides are TGTGCCAGCAGTTACTCCCCGCAGGGAAGCACTGAAGCTTTCTTT.

This clone has more than one count but fewer than ten. The V gene is TRBV5-5, the J gene TRBJ2-6; 7 bases are shared with TRBD1. In germline, CDR1 is SGHKS, CDR2 YYEKEE (reference sequence). Trimming removed 2 bases from V and 0 bases from J; junction bases left unmatched: 5. This CDR3 comprises 17 residues. Written as DNA, the CDR3 is TGTGCCAGCAGCTTCTGGGACAGCTACTCTGGGGCCAACGTCCTGACTTTC. Protein product: CASSFWDSYSGANVLTF.

This clone was counted a single time. This chain connects TRBV2 to TRBJ1-2, with no clear D. In germline, CDR1 is SNHLY, CDR2 FYNNEI. The V gene lost 3 bases and the J gene lost 4 bases, with 9 bases spanning the gap. The CDR3 contains 13 residues. The DNA for the CDR3 is TGTGCCAGCAGTGAGCGTATTATCTATGGCTACACCTTC. This codes for CASSERIIYGYTF.

The chain employs TRBV6-1 and TRBJ2-5, with TRBD2 matching over 10 bases. V shed 1 base and J 5 bases; nucleotides not matched to a gene: 7. This CDR3 is built from 16 residues. The germline V gene encodes CDR1 MNHNS and CDR2 SASEGT. The DNA of the CDR3 is TGTGCCAGCAGTGAAGGGGTTAGCGGGGGGTCGGAGACCCAGTACTTC. Amino acids: CASSEGVSGGSETQYF.

This chain connects TRBV9 to TRBJ2-5, with a possible D match to TRBD2 (6 bases). The CDR3 length is 15 residues. Trimming pared 3 bases from V and 1 base from J, leaving 13 bases between. The germline V gene has CDR1 SGDLS and CDR2 YYNGEE. The CDR3 sequence is CASSATSRGQETQYF. The CDR3 region has the DNA TGTGCCAGCAGCGCGACTAGTCGGGGCCAAGAGACCCAGTACTTC.

This chain uses TRBV6-1 with TRBJ2-3; tentative D call: TRBD1 (6 bases). CDR3 length equals 14 residues. In germline, CDR1 is MNHNS, CDR2 SASEGT. Between the trimmed V and J ends, which lost 5 bases and 2 bases, there was a span of 11 bases. CDR3 loop: CASSRTGNTDTQYF. For the CDR3, the DNA is TGTGCCAGCAGTCGTACAGGGAACACAGATACGCAGTATTTT.

The V and J genes are TRBV7-2 and TRBJ2-1; 8 bases agree with TRBD2. The germline V gene has CDR1 SGHTA and CDR2 FQGNSA. There are 18 residues in the CDR3. Unmatched junction bases numbered 12, after V lost 1 base and J lost 4 bases. The CDR3 bases are TGTGCCAGCAGCTTAGGGCCGAGGAGCGGGAGTTTGTACAATGAGCAGTTCTTC. Its translation is CASSLGPRSGSLYNEQFF.

The chain couples TRBV30 to TRBJ2-5, with 14 nucleotides matching TRBD2. V trimming: 8 bases; J trimming: 7 bases; junction bases outside the gene matches: 9. The CDR3 consists of 14 residues. The germline V gene encodes CDR1 GTSNPN and CDR2 SVGIG (reference sequence). As DNA, the CDR3 is TGTGCCCTCTCCGGGACTAGCGGGGGAGGGACCCAGTACTTC. Its protein product is CALSGTSGGGTQYF.

V gene TRBV7-9 combines with J gene TRBJ2-7; TRBD1 aligns across 11 bases. The trim removed 5 bases at V and 3 bases at J, leaving 6 bases unmatched. Germline V gene data show CDR1 as SEHNR and CDR2 as FQNEAQ (reference sequence). This CDR3 contains 15 residues. CDR3 coding DNA: TGTGCCAGCAGCCCCCGGGACAGGGGGTTCTACGAGCAGTACTTC. Translation gives CASSPRDRGFYEQYF.